This T cell receptor beta chain was identified during a study of identical twins. This clonotype showed up many times. The CDR3 runs 13 residues. CDR1 and CDR2 (germline): MDHEN, SYDVKM. Trimming removed 6 bases from V and 1 base from J, with 10 bases in between. Using its own MiXCR run on the 5' RACE reads, TCRdb lists one record per CDR3 protein. In the table there are fewer than 250,000 distinct CDR3 sequences, less than 10% of which are singletons. Sequencing was carried out using memory (CD45RO+) T cells sorted from blood. The TCR was taken from a woman between 18 and 29 years old in good health. The chain is built from TRBV28 and TRBJ2-7, with D unclear. The chain's CDR3 is CASRFGVSYEQYF. In DNA, the CDR3 is TGTGCCAGCAGATTTGGGGTTTCCTACGAGCAGTACTTC.